This TCR beta chain was found in a study of OX40 agonist ivuxolimab in advanced cancers. CDR3 length equals 13 residues. Germline-derived CDR1 and CDR2 are SGHNT and YYREEE (reference sequence). Trimming cost V 6 bases and J 6 bases; bases outside gene matches: 8. Study outcomes and limitations: Expanded clones belonging to CD8+ T cells outnumbered, on average, those of CD4+.

Method: immunoSEQ multiplex PCR; TCRdb's copy keeps in-frame clones and lacks some. The sample has some 67,000 clones, around 85% seen once. This clone was seen a handful of times. Its antigen is unidentified. The sequence was obtained from an adult with an advanced solid tumor such as melanoma, head and neck, liver or kidney cancer. The rearrangement links TRBV5-4 to TRBJ1-2; 7 bases fit TRBD1. Here the sequenced sample was CD4+ or CD8+ T cells sorted from blood, taken in a trial of the OX40 agonist ivuxolimab. CDR3 nucleotides: TGTGCCAGCACCACGACAGGGTATGATGGCTACACCTTC. It yields the protein CASTTTGYDGYTF.